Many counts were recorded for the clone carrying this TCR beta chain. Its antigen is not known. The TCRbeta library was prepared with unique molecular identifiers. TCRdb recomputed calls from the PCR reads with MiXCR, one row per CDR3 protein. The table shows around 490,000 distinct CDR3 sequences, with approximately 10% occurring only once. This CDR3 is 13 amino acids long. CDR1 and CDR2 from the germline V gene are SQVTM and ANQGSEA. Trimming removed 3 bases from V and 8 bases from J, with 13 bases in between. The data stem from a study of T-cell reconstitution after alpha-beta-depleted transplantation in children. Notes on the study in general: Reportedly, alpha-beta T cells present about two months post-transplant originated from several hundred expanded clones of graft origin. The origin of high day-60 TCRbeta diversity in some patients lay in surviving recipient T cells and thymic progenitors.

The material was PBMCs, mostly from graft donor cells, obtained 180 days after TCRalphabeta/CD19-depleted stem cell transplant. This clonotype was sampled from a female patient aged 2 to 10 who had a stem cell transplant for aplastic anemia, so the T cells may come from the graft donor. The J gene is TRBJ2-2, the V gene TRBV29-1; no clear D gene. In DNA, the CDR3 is TGCAGCGTTGAGGGTTATAGTCCGGGGGAGCTGTTTTTT. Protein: CSVEGYSPGELFF.